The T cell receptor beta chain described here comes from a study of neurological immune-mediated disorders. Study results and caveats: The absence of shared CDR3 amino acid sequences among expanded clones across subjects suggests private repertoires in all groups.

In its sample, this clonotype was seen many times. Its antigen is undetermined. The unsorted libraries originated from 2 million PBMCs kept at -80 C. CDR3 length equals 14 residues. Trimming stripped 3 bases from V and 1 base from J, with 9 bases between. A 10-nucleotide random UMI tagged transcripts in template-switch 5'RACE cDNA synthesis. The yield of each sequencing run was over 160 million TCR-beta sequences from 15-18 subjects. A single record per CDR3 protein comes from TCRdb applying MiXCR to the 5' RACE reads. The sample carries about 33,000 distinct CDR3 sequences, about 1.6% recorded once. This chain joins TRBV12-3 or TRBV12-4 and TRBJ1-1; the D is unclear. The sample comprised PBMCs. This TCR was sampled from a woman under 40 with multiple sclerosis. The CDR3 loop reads CASSFGRRNTEAFF. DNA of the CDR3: TGTGCCAGCAGTTTCGGGCGGAGGAACACTGAAGCTTTCTTT.